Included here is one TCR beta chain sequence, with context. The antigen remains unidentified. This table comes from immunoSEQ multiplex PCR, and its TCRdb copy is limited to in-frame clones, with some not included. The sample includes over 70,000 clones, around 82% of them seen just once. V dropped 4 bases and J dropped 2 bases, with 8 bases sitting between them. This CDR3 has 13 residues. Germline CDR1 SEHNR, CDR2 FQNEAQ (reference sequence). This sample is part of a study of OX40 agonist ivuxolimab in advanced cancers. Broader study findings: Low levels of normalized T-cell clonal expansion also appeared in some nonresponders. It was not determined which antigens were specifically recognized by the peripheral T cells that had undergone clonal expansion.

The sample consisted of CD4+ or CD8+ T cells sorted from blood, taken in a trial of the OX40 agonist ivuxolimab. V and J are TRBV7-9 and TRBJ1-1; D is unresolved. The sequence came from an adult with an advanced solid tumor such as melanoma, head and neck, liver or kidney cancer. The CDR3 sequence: CASSWEENTEAFF. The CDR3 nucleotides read TGTGCCAGCAGCTGGGAGGAAAACACTGAAGCTTTCTTT. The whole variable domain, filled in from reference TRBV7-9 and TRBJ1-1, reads DTGVSQNPRHKITKRGQNVTFRCDPISEHNRLYWYRQTLGQGPEFLTYFQNEAQLEKSRLLSDRFSAERPKGSFSTLEIQRTEQGDSAMYLCASSWEENTEAFFGQGTRLTVV.